The 27 T cell receptor beta chains given below trace back to one sample, sequenced in a study of identical twins. TCRdb redid the calling of the 5' RACE reads with MiXCR, one entry per CDR3 protein. The sample has some 1,600,000 distinct CDR3 sequences, 25% to 35% seen once. Material: cord blood. The receptors were sampled from a newborn girl in good health.

The V and J genes are TRBV7-2 and TRBJ1-4; 10 bases are a match to TRBD1. The CDR3 is 19 amino acids. V trimming: 5 bases; J trimming: 0 bases; junction bases outside the gene matches: 12. CDR1 SGHTA and CDR2 FQGNSA come from the germline V gene. The CDR3 DNA is TGTGCCAGCAGCGAACGACAGGGGGCATACCTCTCAACTAATGAAAAACTGTTTTTT. As protein: CASSERQGAYLSTNEKLFF.

This clonotype was picked up a small number of times. V and J are TRBV14 and TRBJ2-4, with 7 bases fitting TRBD2. V was pared by 5 bases and J by 4 bases, with 8 bases of the junction left unmatched. The germline CDR1 and CDR2 sequences are SGHDN and FVKESK. The CDR3 sequence is 15 residues long. Here the CDR3 DNA reads TGTGCCAGCAGCTTGTCCGGGACTATTAAAAACATTCAGTACTTC. Translating it yields CASSLSGTIKNIQYF.

V gene TRBV27 combines with J gene TRBJ2-1, with 8 positions matching TRBD2. Germline CDR1 reads MNHEY; CDR2 reads SMNVEV (reference sequence). There are 15 residues in the CDR3. The junction had 5 bases not matched to a gene; V was cut back by 5 bases and J by 2 bases. CDR3 region: CASSITSGAYNEQFF. The CDR3 nucleotides read TGTGCCAGCAGTATCACTAGCGGCGCCTACAATGAGCAGTTCTTC.

The V and J genes are TRBV4-1 and TRBJ2-4; D is possibly TRBD2 (6 bases). The CDR3 loop spans 17 amino acids. Germline CDR1 and CDR2: MGHRA and YSYEKL. V was cut by 1 base and J by 5 bases, with 18 bases left in between. The DNA for the CDR3 is TGCGCCAGCAGCCAAGTAGGTCAGCGGAGGGCCGAAAACATTCAGTACTTC. Translated: CASSQVGQRRAENIQYF.

J is TRBJ1-5 and V is TRBV28; D uncertain. Per germline, CDR1 MDHEN and CDR2 SYDVKM. The CDR3 loop spans 16 amino acids. V dropped 5 bases and J dropped 2 bases, with 16 bases sitting between them. The CDR3 DNA reads TGTGCCAGCAGTCCTCTGGGAAAAACGGGCAATCAGCCCCAGCATTTT. This codes for CASSPLGKTGNQPQHF.

This rearrangement joins TRBV4-1 to TRBJ2-1, with D tentatively TRBD2 (6 bases). Germline V gives CDR1 MGHRA, CDR2 YSYEKL. The CDR3 covers 16 residues. The V end was cut by 0 bases, the J end by 4 bases, with 13 bases between. The CDR3 here is CASSQDPAGQYNEQFF. In DNA form, the CDR3 reads TGCGCCAGCAGCCAAGACCCAGCGGGCCAGTACAATGAGCAGTTCTTC.

This chain joins TRBV20-1 and TRBJ2-7; D is undetermined. The CDR3 is 15 amino acids. V was cut by 1 base and J by 5 bases, with 18 bases left in between. Per the germline V gene, CDR1 is DFQATT and CDR2 is SNEGSKA (reference sequence). CDR3 region: CSARADRWAQDEQYF. DNA of the CDR3: TGCAGTGCTAGAGCGGATCGTTGGGCTCAGGACGAGCAGTACTTC.

V is TRBV5-1 and J is TRBJ2-2; possible D gene TRBD1, 6 bases. Between the trimmed V and J ends, which lost 5 bases and 6 bases, there was a span of 14 bases. From germline, CDR1 is SGHRS and CDR2 YFSETQ. This CDR3 has 14 amino acids. The CDR3 DNA is TGCGCCAGCAGACCCGGGGCAGGGGCCGGGGAGCTGTTTTTT. This codes for CASRPGAGAGELFF.

V gene TRBV13 combines with J gene TRBJ1-1; no clear D gene. CDR1 PRHDT and CDR2 FYEKMQ come from the germline V gene (reference sequence). V was cut by 3 bases and J by 0 bases, with 14 bases left in between. The CDR3 spans 16 residues. The CDR3 DNA sequence: TGTGCCAGCAGCTTCCTCGCAGCAGGCATGAACACTGAAGCTTTCTTT. It codes for CASSFLAAGMNTEAFF.

The chain employs TRBV11-2 and TRBJ1-5; D call uncertain. Germline CDR1 SGHAT, CDR2 FQNNGV. The CDR3 contains 15 residues. V was pared by 5 bases and J by 4 bases, with 15 bases between. CDR3 region: CASSPDPTANQPQHF. CDR3 nucleotides: TGTGCCAGCAGCCCCGACCCTACTGCGAATCAGCCCCAGCATTTT.

The table lists this clonotype with many counts. One end of the junction does not line up with germline, which may come from a read error. The CDR3, as DNA: TGTGCCAGCAGCTTAGAAGCGGGAGGCTACAATGAGCAGTTCTTC. Amino acids: CASSLEAGGYNEQFF. The rearrangement links TRBV5-1 to TRBJ2-1, with 9 nucleotides matching TRBD2. The CDR3 consists of 15 residues. The germline CDR1 and CDR2 sequences are SGHRS and YFSETQ.

This clonotype has more than one count but fewer than ten. Here the CDR3 DNA reads TGTGCCAGCAGCTTTGGCGGGGGCGTCTCCTACGAGCAGTACTTC. Its translation is CASSFGGGVSYEQYF. This sequence joins TRBV5-6 and TRBJ2-7, with D maybe TRBD2 (7 bases). The germline CDR1 and CDR2 sequences are SGHDT and YYEEEE. V was cut by 2 bases and J by 0 bases, with 12 bases left in between. The CDR3 consists of 15 residues. The full variable domain, in which reference TRBV5-6 and TRBJ2-7 provide the parts outside the CDR3, is DAGVTQSPTHLIKTRGQQVTLRCSPKSGHDTVSWYQQALGQGPQFIFQYYEEEERQRGNFPDRFSGHQFPNYSSELNVNALLLGDSALYLCASSFGGGVSYEQYFGPGTRLTVT.

The chain links TRBV19 to TRBJ2-3; 7 bases map to TRBD2. The CDR3 is 16 residues long. The V segment lost 3 bases and the J segment 1 base; nucleotides outside the gene matches: 7. CDR1 is LNHDA and CDR2 is SQIVND in the germline V gene (reference sequence). The CDR3 protein is CASSISSGVRTDTQYF. In DNA, the CDR3 is TGTGCCAGTAGTATTTCCAGCGGGGTCCGCACAGATACGCAGTATTTT.

V is TRBV20-1 and J is TRBJ1-5; D is uncertain. CDR1 is DFQATT and CDR2 is SNEGSKA in the germline V gene (reference sequence). This CDR3 contains 13 residues. CDR3 in DNA: TGCAGGCTTAATCGGCTAATCTACCAGCCCCAGCATTTT. It translates to CRLNRLIYQPQHF.

This clonotype was counted ten times or more. This sequence joins TRBV9 and TRBJ2-3; D is undetermined. CDR1 is SGDLS, CDR2 YYNGEE, per germline. V was trimmed by 0 bases and J by 2 bases, leaving 4 bases between them. This CDR3 is 13 amino acids long. The CDR3 nucleotides are TGTGCCAGCAGCGTAGGCAACACAGATACGCAGTATTTT. Translation: CASSVGNTDTQYF.

This sequence joins TRBV5-1 and TRBJ1-1, with TRBD1 as a possible D gene (5 bases). This CDR3 is 14 amino acids long. V lost 5 bases to trimming and J lost 2 bases, with 13 bases between them. Germline V lookup: CDR1 SGHRS, CDR2 YFSETQ. CDR3 sequence: CASRRDGINTEAFF. CDR3 nucleotide sequence: TGCGCCAGCAGGAGGGACGGAATCAACACTGAAGCTTTCTTT.

This clonotype appeared a few times. This chain joins TRBV20-1 and TRBJ2-7, with a possible D match to TRBD1 (5 bases). The germline V gene encodes CDR1 DFQATT and CDR2 SNEGSKA (reference sequence). The V end lost 6 bases, the J end lost 3 bases, and 18 bases lay between the germline ends. The CDR3 is 14 residues long. The CDR3 loop reads CSAQPLQGYYEQYF. CDR3 bases: TGCAGTGCCCAACCGCTCCAGGGTTACTACGAGCAGTACTTC.

The gene calls are TRBV5-1 and TRBJ2-1; no reliable D call. CDR1 SGHRS and CDR2 YFSETQ come from the germline V gene. The CDR3 length is 11 residues. Trimming left V 7 bases short and J 10 bases short, with 12 bases between. The CDR3 protein is CASASIGEQFF. CDR3 sequence (DNA): TGCGCCAGCGCTAGTATAGGGGAGCAGTTCTTC.

The chain is built from TRBV12-3 or TRBV12-4 and TRBJ1-4, with D unresolved. The V end was cut by 4 bases, the J end by 8 bases, with 14 bases between. The CDR3 has 14 amino acids. This CDR3 reads CASSSFLGGEKLFF. In DNA form, the CDR3 reads TGTGCCAGCAGTTCGTTTCTCGGTGGGGAAAAACTGTTTTTT.

This chain uses TRBV28 with TRBJ2-3, with D unclear. Germline V gene sequence: CDR1 MDHEN, CDR2 SYDVKM. V gave up 3 bases and J gave up 0 bases, with 19 bases separating them. The CDR3 contains 18 residues. CDR3: CASSFRHSGWVSTDTQYF. The CDR3 DNA reads as TGTGCCAGCAGTTTCAGGCACAGTGGGTGGGTTAGCACAGATACGCAGTATTTT. The whole variable domain, filled in from reference TRBV28 and TRBJ2-3, reads DVKVTQSSRYLVKRTGEKVFLECVQDMDHENMFWYRQDPGLGLRLIYFSYDVKMKEKGDIPEGYSVSREKKERFSLILESASTNQTSMYLCASSFRHSGWVSTDTQYFGPGTRLTVL.

The chain joins TRBV9 to TRBJ2-4, with 9 bases lining up with TRBD1. The DNA end is more similar to TRBJ2-7, so the J call may be wrong. This CDR3 comprises 14 residues. Germline CDR1 is SGDLS and CDR2 is YYNGEE. The CDR3 nucleotides are TGTGCCAGCAGCATAGGACAGGGGAACTACGAGCAGTACTTC. Its translation is CASSIGQGNYEQYF.

This clonotype was seen more than once but under ten times. The chain is built from TRBV5-1 and TRBJ2-2; D remains unclear. The CDR3 has 14 amino acids. Germline loops: CDR1 SGHRS, CDR2 YFSETQ. Trimming shortened V by 2 bases and J by 5 bases, and 10 bases separated the two germline ends. The CDR3 sequence is CASSLRLRTGELFF. CDR3 nucleotide sequence: TGCGCCAGCAGCTTAAGACTCCGAACCGGGGAGCTGTTTTTT.

The V and J genes are TRBV6-6 and TRBJ2-7, with TRBD1 matching 7 bases. Germline assignment: CDR1 MNHNY and CDR2 SVGAGI (reference sequence). The CDR3 is made up of 12 amino acids. V shed 7 bases, J shed 2 bases, and the junction held 2 bases outside the gene matches. The CDR3 sequence is CASTGQAYEQYF. CDR3 nucleotide sequence: TGTGCCAGCACAGGACAGGCCTACGAGCAGTACTTC.

This clonotype was seen a few times. The chain carries TRBV20-1 and TRBJ2-1, with D unresolved. The CDR3 is made up of 15 amino acids. Germline V gene sequence: CDR1 DFQATT, CDR2 SNEGSKA (reference sequence). The V end lost 2 bases, the J end lost 0 bases, and 11 bases lay between the germline ends. The CDR3 nucleotides are TGCAGTGCTAGAACTCTTCTCAGCTCCTACAATGAGCAGTTCTTC. Protein product: CSARTLLSSYNEQFF.

In this sample, this clonotype turned up many times. J is TRBJ1-2 and V is TRBV3-1, with D perhaps TRBD1 (5 bases). V was cut by 1 base and J by 2 bases, with 8 bases left in between. Germline CDR1 reads LGHDT; CDR2 reads YNNKEL (reference sequence). The CDR3 has 14 residues. This CDR3 is CASSQAGGNYGYTF. For the CDR3, the DNA is TGTGCCAGCAGCCAAGCTGGGGGGAACTATGGCTACACCTTC.

In DNA, the CDR3 is TGCAGTGCTAGAGTTCCCGGGACCCCGACCTACGAGCAGTACTTC. This gives the protein CSARVPGTPTYEQYF. This chain uses TRBV20-1 with TRBJ2-7; D might be TRBD1 or TRBD2, each matching 5 bases. The CDR3 length is 15 residues. Looked up from germline, CDR1 is DFQATT and CDR2 is SNEGSKA (reference sequence). Trimming took off 1 base at V and 2 bases at J, with 15 bases between the two ends.

The genes are TRBV6-6 and TRBJ1-1, with D hard to call. The CDR3 consists of 15 residues. Germline V gene data show CDR1 as MNHNY and CDR2 as SVGAGI (reference sequence). Trimming removed 4 bases at V and 1 base at J, with 13 bases between. CDR3 in amino acids: CASSSPGPSNTEAFF. The CDR3 DNA sequence: TGTGCCAGCAGTTCCCCCGGGCCTTCGAACACTGAAGCTTTCTTT.